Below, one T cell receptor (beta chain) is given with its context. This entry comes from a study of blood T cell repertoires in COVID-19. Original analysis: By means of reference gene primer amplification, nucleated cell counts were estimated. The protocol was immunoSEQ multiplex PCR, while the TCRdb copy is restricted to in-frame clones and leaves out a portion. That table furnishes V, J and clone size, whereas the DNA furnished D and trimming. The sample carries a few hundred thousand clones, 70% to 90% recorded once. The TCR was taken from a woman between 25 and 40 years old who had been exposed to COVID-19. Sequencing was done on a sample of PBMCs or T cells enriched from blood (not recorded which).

For the CDR3, the DNA is TGTGCCAGCAGCTCAACAAGGGGGCGGACTGAAGCTTTCTTT. Translation gives CASSSTRGRTEAFF. The chain couples TRBV11-3 to TRBJ1-1, with TRBD1 matching 7 bases. CDR3 length equals 14 residues. CDR1 is SGHNT and CDR2 is YENEEA in the germline V gene. The V segment lost 4 bases and the J segment 5 bases; nucleotides outside the gene matches: 7.